The 16 T cell receptor beta chains below were found in one sample sequenced in a study of blood T cell repertoires in COVID-19. Produced via immunoSEQ multiplex PCR; TCRdb's table is partial and in-frame only. This table has 120,000 to 150,000 clones, about 84% appearing once. Sequences were obtained from peripheral blood. The source of these receptors is a human donor in a cohort sampled during active COVID-19.

This clone was seen a handful of times. This chain uses TRBV7-2 with TRBJ1-6; 8 bases line up with TRBD1. The CDR3 runs 14 residues. Germline values: CDR1 SGHTA, CDR2 FQGNSA. Trimming took 6 bases from V and 13 from J; bases not matched to a gene: 11. The CDR3 is CASSLTAGGQPLHF. CDR3 DNA sequence: TGTGCCAGCAGTTTAACGGCAGGGGGCCAGCCCCTCCACTTT.

The chain links TRBV19 to TRBJ2-3; 7 nucleotides line up with TRBD2. The V gene's germline CDR1 is LNHDA and CDR2 SQIVND (reference sequence). V trimming: 7 bases; J trimming: 2 bases; junction bases outside the gene matches: 9. This CDR3 has 15 residues. The CDR3 DNA sequence: TGTGCCAGTACCCCGGGGCTAGCGGACACAGATACGCAGTATTTT. Its translation: CASTPGLADTDTQYF.

The gene calls are TRBV7-3 and TRBJ1-2; 7 bases line up with TRBD1. This CDR3 spans 13 amino acids. V was clipped by 2 bases and J by 7 bases; unmatched bases: 4. Germline V CDR1 and CDR2: SGHTA, FQGTGA. This CDR3 reads CASSLQGGLGYTF. In DNA form, the CDR3 reads TGTGCCAGCAGCTTACAGGGGGGACTTGGCTACACCTTC. Full variable domain (missing parts from reference TRBV7-3 and TRBJ1-2): GAGVSQTPSNKVTEKGKYVELRCDPISGHTALYWYRQSLGQGPEFLIYFQGTGAADDSGLPNDRFFAVRPEGSVSTLKIQRTERGDSAVYLCASSLQGGLGYTFGSGTRLTVV.

The chain uses TRBV9 and TRBJ2-2; tentative D call: TRBD2 (6 bases). V shed 3 bases and J shed 0 bases, with 21 bases lying between them. CDR3 length: 19 residues. The germline CDR1 and CDR2 sequences are SGDLS and YYNGEE. CDR3 protein: CASSAGDPGRFANTGELFF. CDR3 in DNA: TGTGCCAGCAGCGCGGGGGATCCGGGACGGTTTGCGAACACCGGGGAGCTGTTTTTT.

The chain combines TRBV10-3 with TRBJ2-3; 12 nucleotides line up with TRBD2. V gave up 0 bases and J gave up 5 bases; unmatched junction bases: 6. The germline CDR1 and CDR2 sequences are ENHRY and SYGVKD. The CDR3 extends over 17 amino acids. The CDR3: CAISESPSGGAIDTQYF. CDR3 nucleotide sequence: TGTGCCATCAGTGAGTCGCCTAGCGGGGGGGCCATAGATACGCAGTATTTT.

The CDR3 DNA reads TGTGCCAGCAGTGGAGACAGGGGAAAACAGTACTTC. Translated: CASSGDRGKQYF. V usage is TRBV2 and J usage is TRBJ2-7; TRBD1 matches at 8 bases. CDR1 is SNHLY, CDR2 FYNNEI, per germline. J lost 10 bases, V lost 4 bases, and 6 bases had no gene match. This CDR3 is 12 amino acids long.

This sequence joins TRBV7-8 and TRBJ1-6, with D tentatively TRBD1 (6 bases). Trimming left V 7 bases short and J 8 bases short, with 12 bases between. Germline V CDR1 and CDR2: SGHVS, FQNEAQ. The CDR3 runs 13 residues. This CDR3 is CASTTGSDSPLHF. The CDR3 DNA reads TGTGCCAGCACAACAGGGTCCGATTCACCCCTCCACTTT.

Concerning this clone: The sample carries other DNA sequences with the same CDR3. The chain joins TRBV2 to TRBJ1-1; D is undetermined. Germline loops: CDR1 SNHLY, CDR2 FYNNEI. This CDR3 spans 13 amino acids. Trimming stripped 2 bases from V and 0 bases from J, with 4 bases between. CDR3 sequence: CASSETVNTEAFF. The CDR3 DNA is TGTGCCAGCAGTGAAACGGTGAACACTGAAGCTTTCTTT.

This chain links TRBV5-4 with TRBJ1-1; 8 bases match TRBD1. This CDR3 comprises 13 residues. Per the germline V gene, CDR1 is SGHNT and CDR2 is YYREEE (reference sequence). CDR3 protein: CATGDSMNTEAFF. The CDR3 DNA is TGTGCGACAGGGGACAGTATGAACACTGAAGCTTTCTTT. The complete variable domain, with remaining parts taken from reference TRBV5-4 and TRBJ1-1, reads ETGVTQSPTHLIKTRGQQVTLRCSSQSGHNTVSWYQQALGQGPQFIFQYYREEENGRGNFPPRFSGLQFPNYSSELNVNALELDDSALYLCATGDSMNTEAFFGQGTRLTVV.

CDR3 in amino acids: CASSLFGDRGDSPLHF. The CDR3 DNA is TGTGCCAGCAGCTTATTTGGCGACAGGGGTGATTCACCCCTCCACTTT. The chain employs TRBV7-2 and TRBJ1-6; 8 nucleotides line up with TRBD1. V trimming: 2 bases; J trimming: 8 bases; junction bases outside the gene matches: 8. The CDR3 covers 16 residues. Germline V gene sequence: CDR1 SGHTA, CDR2 FQGNSA.

V is TRBV25-1 and J is TRBJ2-5; D might be TRBD2 (6 bases). CDR1 and CDR2 (germline): MGHDK, SYGVNS. This CDR3 is 14 amino acids long. Trimming pared 5 bases from V and 5 bases from J, leaving 15 bases between. This chain's CDR3 is CASSSPGTPETQYF. The CDR3 DNA reads as TGTGCCAGCAGTTCCCCCGGGACTCCGGAGACCCAGTACTTC.

This clone was counted only a few times. The CDR3 reads CASSYSGAYEQYF. The CDR3 DNA reads TGTGCCAGCAGTTACTCCGGAGCTTACGAGCAGTACTTC. This sequence joins TRBV6-2 or TRBV6-3 and TRBJ2-7; D is ambiguous. The germline V gene encodes CDR1 MNHEY and CDR2 SVGEGT. The CDR3 has 13 amino acids. V lost 0 bases, J lost 4 bases, and 7 bases lay in between.

The chain couples TRBV7-8 to TRBJ1-3; no clear D. CDR1 is SGHVS and CDR2 is FQNEAQ in the germline V gene. The CDR3 extends over 16 amino acids. The V and J ends lost 5 bases and 5 bases respectively, with 19 bases between them. CDR3: CASSRDFTMSRNTIYF. CDR3 DNA: TGTGCCAGCAGCCGAGATTTCACAATGTCCAGAAACACCATATATTTT.

Ten or more counts support this clone. This chain joins TRBV6-4 and TRBJ1-2; 10 bases agree with TRBD1. The CDR3 spans 14 residues. V trimming: 1 base; J trimming: 7 bases; junction bases outside the gene matches: 3. Germline V CDR1 and CDR2: MRHNA, SNTAGT. The CDR3, as DNA: TGTGCCAGCAGTGACTGGACAGGGGGAGGTGGCTACACCTTC. This codes for CASSDWTGGGGYTF.

The CDR3 nucleotides are TGTGCCAGTAGTACGATGGGACAGCATCAGCCCCAGCATTTT. This encodes CASSTMGQHQPQHF. This chain uses TRBV19 with TRBJ1-5; 7 nucleotides agree with TRBD1. This CDR3 spans 14 amino acids. Germline V lookup: CDR1 LNHDA, CDR2 SQIVND (reference sequence). The V gene end was trimmed by 4 bases and the J gene end by 5 bases; junction bases not matched to a gene: 5. The full variable domain, in which reference TRBV19 and TRBJ1-5 provide the parts outside the CDR3, is DGGITQSPKYLFRKEGQNVTLSCEQNLNHDAMYWYRQDPGQGLRLIYYSQIVNDFQKGDIAEGYSVSREKKESFPLTVTSAQKNPTAFYLCASSTMGQHQPQHFGDGTRLSIL.

This rearrangement joins TRBV5-6 to TRBJ2-2; TRBD2 might be the D (6 bases). The CDR3 has 17 amino acids. Germline V CDR1 and CDR2: SGHDT, YYEEEE. V lost 6 bases and J 3 bases, leaving 21 bases between the germline ends. CDR3 loop: CASTPGTPADYTGELFF. The DNA of the CDR3 is TGTGCCAGCACCCCGGGGACTCCTGCTGATTACACCGGGGAGCTGTTTTTT.